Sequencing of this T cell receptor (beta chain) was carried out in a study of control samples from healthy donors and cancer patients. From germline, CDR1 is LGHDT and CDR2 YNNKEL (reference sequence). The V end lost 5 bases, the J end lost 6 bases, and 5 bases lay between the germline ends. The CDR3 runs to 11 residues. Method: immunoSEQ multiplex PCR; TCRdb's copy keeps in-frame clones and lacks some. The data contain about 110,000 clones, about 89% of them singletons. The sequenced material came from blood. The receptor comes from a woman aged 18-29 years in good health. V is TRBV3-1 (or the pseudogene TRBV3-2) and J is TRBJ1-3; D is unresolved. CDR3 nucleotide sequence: TGTGCCAGCAGCTTAGAAAACACCATATATTTT. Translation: CASSLENTIYF.